The sequence of this T cell receptor (beta chain) was determined in a study of blood T cell repertoires in COVID-19. Study overall: T cells, B-cell-depleted T cells, or PBMCs provided the cDNA or gDNA that served as material.

Sequencing was performed with immunoSEQ multiplex PCR; in TCRdb, only in-frame clones are kept and a portion is missing. The table has a few hundred thousand clones, 90% seen once. The CDR3 length is 14 residues. V lost 3 bases, J lost 7 bases, and 6 bases stayed unmatched. Germline CDR1 is KGHSH and CDR2 is LQKENI. The sequenced sample was peripheral blood. The clonotype was recovered from a woman aged 55-69 years with COVID-19, enrolled during active disease. The chain joins TRBV18 to TRBJ1-2, with TRBD1 matching 9 bases. In DNA form, the CDR3 reads TGTGCCAGCTCACCCGACAGACAGGGGGTTGGCTACACCTTC. It encodes CASSPDRQGVGYTF.